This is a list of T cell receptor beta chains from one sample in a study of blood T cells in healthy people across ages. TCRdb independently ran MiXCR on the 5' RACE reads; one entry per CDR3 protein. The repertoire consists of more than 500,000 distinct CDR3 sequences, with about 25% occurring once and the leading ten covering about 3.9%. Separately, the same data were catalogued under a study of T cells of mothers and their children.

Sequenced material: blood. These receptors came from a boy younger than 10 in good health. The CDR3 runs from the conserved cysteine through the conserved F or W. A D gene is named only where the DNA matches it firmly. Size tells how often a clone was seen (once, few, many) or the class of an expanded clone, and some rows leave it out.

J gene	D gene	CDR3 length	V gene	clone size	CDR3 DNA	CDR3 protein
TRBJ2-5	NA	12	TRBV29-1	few	TGCAGCGTTGGGGCCCACCAAGAGACCCAGTACTTC	CSVGAHQETQYF
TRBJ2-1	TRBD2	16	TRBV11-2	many	TGTGCCAGCAGGGATAGGGTTAGCGGGGGGGCCTATGAGCAGTTCTTC	CASRDRVSGGAYEQFF
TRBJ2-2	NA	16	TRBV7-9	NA	TGTGCCAGCAGGTCCCACTGGGACGAGAGGGCCGGGGAGCTGTTTTTT	CASRSHWDERAGELFF
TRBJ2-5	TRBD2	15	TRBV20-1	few	TGCAGTGCTCTCGCCCCAGCGGGAGTCCGAGAGACCCAGTACTTC	CSALAPAGVRETQYF
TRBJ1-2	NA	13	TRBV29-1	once	TGCAGCGTTGAGCAGCCTACTAACTATGGCTACACCTTC	CSVEQPTNYGYTF
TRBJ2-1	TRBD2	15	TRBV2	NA	TGTGCCAGCAGTGCCGGGCGGGAGGGACTCAATGAGCAGTTCTTC	CASSAGREGLNEQFF
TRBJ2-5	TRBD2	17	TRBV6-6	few	TGTGCCAGCAGTTACTCGACTGAGGCTAGCGGGAGTCATGAGCAGTACTTC	CASSYSTEASGSHEQYF
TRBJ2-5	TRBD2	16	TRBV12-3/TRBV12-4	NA	TGTGCCAGCACCCTAGCTAGCGGGGGGGCCGGGGAGACCCAGTACTTC	CASTLASGGAGETQYF
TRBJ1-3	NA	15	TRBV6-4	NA	TGTGCCAGCAGCTACGACGGTGATAGAGGAAACACCATATATTTT	CASSYDGDRGNTIYF
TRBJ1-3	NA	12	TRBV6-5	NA	TGTGCCAGCGGGATTTCTGGAAACACCATATATTTT	CASGISGNTIYF
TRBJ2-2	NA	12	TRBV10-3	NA	TGTGCCATCGGCCACCCCACCGGGGAGCTGTTTTTT	CAIGHPTGELFF
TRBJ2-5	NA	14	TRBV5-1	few	TGCGCCAGCAGCTTGCCGGCCGGACAAGGGACCCAGTACTTC	CASSLPAGQGTQYF
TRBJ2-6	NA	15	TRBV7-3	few	TGTGCCAGCAGCCCATACAATTCTGGGGCCAACGTCCTGACTTTC	CASSPYNSGANVLTF
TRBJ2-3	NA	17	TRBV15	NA	TGTGCCACCAGCAGAGATCCGGACTTACCAAACACAGATACGCAGTATTTT	CATSRDPDLPNTDTQYF
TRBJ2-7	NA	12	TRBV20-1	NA	TGCAGTGCTAGCCCGGACGACTACGAGCAGTACTTC	CSASPDDYEQYF
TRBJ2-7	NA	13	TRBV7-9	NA	TGTGCCAGCAGCGACTCCAGGGGGGACGAGCAGTACTTC	CASSDSRGDEQYF
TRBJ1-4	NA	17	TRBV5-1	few	TGCGCCAGCAGCTTGGCGAGGGGACCTGCAACTAATGAAAAACTGTTTTTT	CASSLARGPATNEKLFF
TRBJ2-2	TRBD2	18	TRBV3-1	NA	TGTGCCAGCAGCCAAGTTCCTCTAGCGGCAACTAACAACGGGGAGCTGTTTTTT	CASSQVPLAATNNGELFF
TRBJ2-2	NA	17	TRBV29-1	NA	TGCAGCGTTGAGGTGTTCAGGGGCCGCGCGAACACCGGGGAGCTGTTTTTT	CSVEVFRGRANTGELFF
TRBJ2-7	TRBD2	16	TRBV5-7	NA	TGTGCCAGCAGCCTTGATCCCGGGACTAGCGTGGTCGAGCAGTACTTC	CASSLDPGTSVVEQYF
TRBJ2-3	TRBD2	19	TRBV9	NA	TGTGCCAGCAGCGCTCTCCCCCCGTTTGCGGGAGGGGGAACAGATACGCAGTATTTT	CASSALPPFAGGGTDTQYF
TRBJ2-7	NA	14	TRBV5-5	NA	TGTGCCAGCAGTCGGACTACCCCGGCCTACGAGCAGTACTTC	CASSRTTPAYEQYF
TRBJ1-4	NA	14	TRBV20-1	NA	TGCAGTGCTAGAGTCGGGACAACTAATGAAAAACTGTTTTTT	CSARVGTTNEKLFF
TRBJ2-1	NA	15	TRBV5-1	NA	TGCGCCACTTCAAGGGGTTATGACACCTACAATGAGCAGTTCTTC	CATSRGYDTYNEQFF
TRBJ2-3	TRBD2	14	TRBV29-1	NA	TGCAGCGTTGGGTTGGGGCGGGAGTCAGATACGCAGTATTTT	CSVGLGRESDTQYF
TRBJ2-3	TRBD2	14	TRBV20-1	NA	TGCAGTTCCCAGCGGGGACCTCGAACAGATACGCAGTATTTT	CSSQRGPRTDTQYF
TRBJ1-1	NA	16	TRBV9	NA	TGTGCCAGCAGCGCTCTTGGACAGACATGGAACACTGAAGCTTTCTTT	CASSALGQTWNTEAFF
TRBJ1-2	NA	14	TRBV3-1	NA	TGTGCCAGCAGCCCGACGCGGGTTGTGATGAGCTACACCTTC	CASSPTRVVMSYTF
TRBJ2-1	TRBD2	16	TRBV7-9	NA	TGTGCCAGCAGCTTAGTCGGGAGGGGGATATTGAATGAGCAGTTCTTC	CASSLVGRGILNEQFF
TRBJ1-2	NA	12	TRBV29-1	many	TGCAGCGTTGAAGAGGGGCCCTATGGCTACACCTTC	CSVEEGPYGYTF
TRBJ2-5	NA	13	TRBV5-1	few	TGCGCCAGCAGCCCTACATCGAAAGGGACCCAGTACTTC	CASSPTSKGTQYF
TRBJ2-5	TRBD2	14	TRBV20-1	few	TGCAGTGCAACCGGGACTAGTACTCAAGAGACCCAGTACTTC	CSATGTSTQETQYF
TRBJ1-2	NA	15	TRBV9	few	TGTGCCAGCAGCGTAGGAGGGGGATATGTTCATGGCTACACCTTC	CASSVGGGYVHGYTF
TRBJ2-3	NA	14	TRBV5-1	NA	TGCGCCAGCAGCTTACTAGTCGGGGAAGATACGCAGTATTTT	CASSLLVGEDTQYF
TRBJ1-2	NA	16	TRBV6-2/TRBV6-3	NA	TGTGCCAGCAGTTACCGGCGGGGCAGAGCTAACTATGGCTACACCTTC	CASSYRRGRANYGYTF
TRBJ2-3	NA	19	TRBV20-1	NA	TGCAGTGCCCCCGGTTGGGGGAGAGCGGCAACTTTGGAGACAGGTACGCAGTATTTT	CSAPGWGRAATLETGTQYF
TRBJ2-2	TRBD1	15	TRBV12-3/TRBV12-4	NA	TGTGCCAGCAGCTCGGGACAGGGTCGGGCCGGGGAGCTGTTTTTT	CASSSGQGRAGELFF
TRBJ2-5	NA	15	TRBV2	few	TGTGCCAGCAGTGAAAAGGGAAAGGTCCAAGAGACCCAGTACTTC	CASSEKGKVQETQYF
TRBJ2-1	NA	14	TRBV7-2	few	TGTGCCAGCAGCCCCGACAGATACTTTCATGAGCAGTTCTTC	CASSPDRYFHEQFF
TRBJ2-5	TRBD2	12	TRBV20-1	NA	TGCAGTGCTAGTGGGACTAGCGGGAGCATGGTCTTC	CSASGTSGSMVF
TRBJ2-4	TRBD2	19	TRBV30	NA	TGTGCCTGGAGTGTAACCCGTGGGACTAGCGGGAGTCCCAAAAACATTCAGTACTTC	CAWSVTRGTSGSPKNIQYF
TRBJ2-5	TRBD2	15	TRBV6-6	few	TGTGCCAGCAGTTACTCTAGCGGGAGATCGGAGACCCAGTACTTC	CASSYSSGRSETQYF
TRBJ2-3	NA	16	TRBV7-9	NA	TGTGCCAGCAGCTTAGCAGGGGGACATAGCACAGATACGCAGTATTTT	CASSLAGGHSTDTQYF
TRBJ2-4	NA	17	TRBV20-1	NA	TGCAGTGCTAGCCCTGGGCTATTGGATGTAGCCAAAAACATTCAGTACTTC	CSASPGLLDVAKNIQYF
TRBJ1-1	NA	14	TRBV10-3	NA	TGTGCCATCAGTGATGTCGTCTCGGTCACTGAAGCTTTCTTT	CAISDVVSVTEAFF
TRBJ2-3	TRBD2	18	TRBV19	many	TGTGCCAGTAGTGGGACTAGCGGGGGGACACCTAGCACAGATACGCAGTATTTT	CASSGTSGGTPSTDTQYF
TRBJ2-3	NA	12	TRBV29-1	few	TGCAGCGTTAGGAAGGGGACAGATACGCAGTATTTT	CSVRKGTDTQYF
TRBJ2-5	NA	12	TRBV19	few	TGTGCCAGTAGTATTCAAGGGGAGACCCAGTACTTC	CASSIQGETQYF
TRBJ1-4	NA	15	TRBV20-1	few	TGCAGTGCTACCCGGAAAGACAGATTTAATGAAAAACTGTTTTTT	CSATRKDRFNEKLFF
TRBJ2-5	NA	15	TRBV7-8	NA	TGTGCCAGCAGCTTAGCCGCTAGATTCCAAGAGACCCAGTACTTC	CASSLAARFQETQYF
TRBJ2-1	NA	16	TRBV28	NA	TGTGCCAGCACCTCCCCCGGGCCAAGGTCCTACAATGAGCAGTTCTTC	CASTSPGPRSYNEQFF
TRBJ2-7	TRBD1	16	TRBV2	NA	TGTGCCAGCAGAGCCACGACAGGGGACTTTCGCTACGAGCAGTACTTC	CASRATTGDFRYEQYF
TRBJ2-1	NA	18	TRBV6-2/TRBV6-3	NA	TGTGCCAGCAGTTACATGGACGGGATTGGGGGCTCCTACAATGAGCAGTTCTTC	CASSYMDGIGGSYNEQFF
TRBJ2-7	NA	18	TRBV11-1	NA	TGTGCCAGCAGCTTAAGTTACGACAAACTCCACCCGGTCTACGAGCAGTACTTC	CASSLSYDKLHPVYEQYF
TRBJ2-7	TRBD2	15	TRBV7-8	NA	TGTGCCAGCAGCTTAGTGGGGGGGTCCACCTACGAGCAGTACTTC	CASSLVGGSTYEQYF
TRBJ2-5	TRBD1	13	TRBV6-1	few	TGTGCCAGCAGGGGACAGGGGGAAGAGACCCAGTACTTC	CASRGQGEETQYF
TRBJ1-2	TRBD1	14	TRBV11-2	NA	TGTGCCAGCAGCTCGCCTCGACAGGGCGGGGGCTACACCTTC	CASSSPRQGGGYTF
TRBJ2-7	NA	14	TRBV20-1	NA	TGCAGTGCAGGCGGCCCTCACACCTCCTACGAGCAGTACTTC	CSAGGPHTSYEQYF